This record looks at one T cell receptor beta chain sequence and its context. The data were taken from a study of T cells after yellow fever vaccination. A process of 5'RACE template switching, which added a universal primer site and UMIs, was used to make TCR cDNA. TCRdb analysed the 5' RACE reads with MiXCR anew, one entry per CDR3 protein. The sample records some 170,000 distinct CDR3 sequences, around 9% being singletons. The sample consisted of CD8+ T cells sorted from PBMCs, taken 45 days after the yellow fever booster vaccination. The receptor comes from a man aged 18 to 29 who received the YFV17D yellow fever vaccine.

Written as DNA, the CDR3 is TGTGCCAGCAGCGCCAGGGGTGGCTACACCTTC. Translated, it gives CASSARGGYTF. The V call is TRBV7-9, the J call TRBJ1-2; tentative D call: TRBD1 (6 bases). With 5 bases removed from V and 7 bases from J, the gap between germline ends came to 8 bases. CDR1 is SEHNR and CDR2 is FQNEAQ in the germline V gene (reference sequence). CDR3 length equals 11 residues.